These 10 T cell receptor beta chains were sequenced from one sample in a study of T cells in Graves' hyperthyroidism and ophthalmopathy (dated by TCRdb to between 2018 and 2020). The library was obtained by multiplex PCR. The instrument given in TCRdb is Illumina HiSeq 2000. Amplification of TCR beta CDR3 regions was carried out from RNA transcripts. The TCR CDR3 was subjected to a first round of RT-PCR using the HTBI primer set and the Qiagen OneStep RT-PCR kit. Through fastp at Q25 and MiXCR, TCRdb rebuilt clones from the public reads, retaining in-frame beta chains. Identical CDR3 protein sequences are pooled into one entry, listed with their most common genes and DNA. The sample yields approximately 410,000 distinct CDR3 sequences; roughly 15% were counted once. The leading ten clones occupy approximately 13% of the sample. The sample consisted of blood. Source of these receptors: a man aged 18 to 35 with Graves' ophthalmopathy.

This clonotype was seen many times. Written as DNA, the CDR3 is TGCGCCAGCAGCGGGGGAGACGGTGGGGCCAACGTCCTGACTTTC. Protein product: CASSGGDGGANVLTF. The chain recombines TRBV5-1 with TRBJ2-6; either TRBD1 or TRBD2 may fit D (5 bases each). CDR1 is SGHRS, CDR2 YFSETQ, per germline. Deletions cut 4 bases from V and 3 bases from J, with 11 bases between. CDR3 size: 15 residues.

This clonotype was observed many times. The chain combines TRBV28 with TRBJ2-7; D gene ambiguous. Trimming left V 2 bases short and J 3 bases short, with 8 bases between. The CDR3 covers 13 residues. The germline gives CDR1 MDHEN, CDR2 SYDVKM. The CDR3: CASSLRTYYEQYF. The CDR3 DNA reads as TGTGCCAGCAGTTTAAGAACATACTACGAGCAGTACTTC.

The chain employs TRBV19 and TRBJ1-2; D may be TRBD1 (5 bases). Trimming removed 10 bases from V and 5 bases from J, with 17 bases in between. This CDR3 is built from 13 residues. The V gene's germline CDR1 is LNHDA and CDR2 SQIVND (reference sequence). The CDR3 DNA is TGTGCCACCCACAGAAAAGGGGCTTATGGCTACACCTTC. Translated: CATHRKGAYGYTF.

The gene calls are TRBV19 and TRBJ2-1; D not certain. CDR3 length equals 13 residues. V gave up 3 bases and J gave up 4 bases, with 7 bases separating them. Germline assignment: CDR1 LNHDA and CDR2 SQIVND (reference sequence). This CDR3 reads CASSIRGYNEQFF. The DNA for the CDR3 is TGTGCCAGTAGTATTCGAGGTTACAATGAGCAGTTCTTC. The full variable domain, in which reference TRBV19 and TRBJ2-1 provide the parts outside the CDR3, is DGGITQSPKYLFRKEGQNVTLSCEQNLNHDAMYWYRQDPGQGLRLIYYSQIVNDFQKGDIAEGYSVSREKKESFPLTVTSAQKNPTAFYLCASSIRGYNEQFFGPGTRLTVL.

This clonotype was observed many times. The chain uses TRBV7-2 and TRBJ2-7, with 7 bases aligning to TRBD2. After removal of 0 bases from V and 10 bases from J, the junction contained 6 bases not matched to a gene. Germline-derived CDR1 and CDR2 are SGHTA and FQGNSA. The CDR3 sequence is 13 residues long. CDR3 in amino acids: CASSLASGGGQYF. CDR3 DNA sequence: TGTGCCAGCAGCTTAGCATCCGGCGGGGGTCAGTACTTC.

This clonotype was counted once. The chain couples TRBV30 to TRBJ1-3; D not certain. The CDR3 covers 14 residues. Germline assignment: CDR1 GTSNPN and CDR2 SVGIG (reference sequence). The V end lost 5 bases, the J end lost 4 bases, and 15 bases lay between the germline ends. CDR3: CAWDPGGLGNTIYF. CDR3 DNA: TGTGCCTGGGACCCGGGTGGCTTGGGAAACACCATATATTTT.

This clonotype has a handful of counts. CDR3 bases: TGTGCCAGTAGCACCCTCGGGACGGTTTCCTACGAGCAGTACTTC. It encodes CASSTLGTVSYEQYF. The V gene is TRBV19, the J gene TRBJ2-7; D possibly matches TRBD1 or TRBD2 (5 bases each). Germline V gives CDR1 LNHDA, CDR2 SQIVND (reference sequence). The CDR3 spans 15 residues. V was trimmed by 6 bases and J by 1 base, leaving 16 bases between them. Looking up the rest from reference TRBV19 and TRBJ2-7 gives the full variable domain: DGGITQSPKYLFRKEGQNVTLSCEQNLNHDAMYWYRQDPGQGLRLIYYSQIVNDFQKGDIAEGYSVSREKKESFPLTVTSAQKNPTAFYLCASSTLGTVSYEQYFGPGTRLTVT.

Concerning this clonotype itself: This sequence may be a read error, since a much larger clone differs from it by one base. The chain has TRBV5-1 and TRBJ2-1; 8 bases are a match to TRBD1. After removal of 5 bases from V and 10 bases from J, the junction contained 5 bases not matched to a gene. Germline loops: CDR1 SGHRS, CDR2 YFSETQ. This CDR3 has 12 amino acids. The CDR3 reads CASRGQAEEQFF. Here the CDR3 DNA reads TGCGCCAGCAGGGGACAGGCTGAAGAGCAGTTCTTC.

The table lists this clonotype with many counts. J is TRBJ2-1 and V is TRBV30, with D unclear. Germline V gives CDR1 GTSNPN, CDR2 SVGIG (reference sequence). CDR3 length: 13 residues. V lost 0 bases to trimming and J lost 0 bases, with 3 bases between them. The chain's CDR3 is CAWSVNSYNEQFF. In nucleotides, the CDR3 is TGTGCCTGGAGTGTTAACTCCTACAATGAGCAGTTCTTC.

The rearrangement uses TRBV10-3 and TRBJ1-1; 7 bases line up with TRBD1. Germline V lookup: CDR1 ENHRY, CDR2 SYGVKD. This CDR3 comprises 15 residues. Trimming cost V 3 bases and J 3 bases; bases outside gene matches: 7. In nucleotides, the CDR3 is TGTGCCATCAGTGAAACAGGGGCGGGGGACACTGAAGCTTTCTTT. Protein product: CAISETGAGDTEAFF.